This TCR beta chain came from a study of CD8 T cells in Susac syndrome (dated by TCRdb to between 2018 and 2021). About the study as a whole: Repertoire sequencing was used to test whether CD8+ T cell activation and differentiation in Susac syndrome was antigen driven. CD8+ T cell repertoire clonality was compared between about a dozen healthy donors, roughly 14 Susac syndrome patients and around 15 multiple sclerosis patients. Overall study results and their limits: The TCR sequencing and HLA analysis was acknowledged to have included a relatively small number of individuals.

Peripheral blood CD8+ and CD4+ T cells from healthy donors, Susac syndrome patients and multiple sclerosis patients were profiled using high-throughput TCR beta sequencing. The multiple sclerosis controls were treatment-naive patients who had stable or active relapsing-remitting disease and met the revised McDonald criteria. CD8+ TEMRA cells were enriched by FACS, while bulk CD8+ and CD4+ T cells were purified by magnetic negative isolation. Blood was collected in EDTA tubes and processed within 24 hours, with PBMCs isolated through density gradient centrifugation. PBMCs intended for TCR sequencing were cryopreserved in liquid nitrogen and thawed later in a water bath at 37 degrees C. A purity of at least 90% was achieved for sorted or isolated CD4+, CD8+ and CD8+ TEMRA cells. CDR1 and CDR2, per the germline V gene (reference sequence), are DFQATT and SNEGSKA. V is shortened by 0 bases, J by 4 bases, and the region joining them spans 13 bases. Counted from cysteine to phenylalanine, this CDR3 has 14 amino acids. Solely the CDR3 DNA is kept, with 42 bases framed from the first base.

In regard to this clonotype: Its antigen has not been determined. Base qualities are not at hand, and no much larger clone is one base apart.

RNA was extracted with the RNeasy kit and about 0.45 to 1 ug was reverse transcribed using random hexamers. TCR beta CDR3 regions were amplified with the immunoSEQ multiplex PCR assay covering 54 Vbeta and 13 Jbeta segments. PCR amplification bias was corrected by using a synthetic template baseline for primer optimization and computational correction. Under the source paper's analysis protocol: Reads were annotated to V, D and J genes per IMGT and analyzed with immunoSEQ Analyzer, keeping only productive sequences. To calculate clonality, Shannon entropy was normalized by log2 of the number of productive unique sequences and then subtracted from one. Public and private clones were assessed among the 100 most prevalent clones of each patient and control. Clones were defined as Susac-specific if absent from the healthy and MS cohorts, from 1052 published viral clones and from other ImmuneACCESS disease sequences. TCRdb passed the public sequencing reads through fastp at Q25 and MiXCR, retaining productive beta sequences. Each entry merges the rows of one CDR3 protein and shows their most common DNA and genes. The V and J calls were determined by TCRdb, not by the authors. For this sample the table gives about 150,000 distinct CDR3 sequences, of which about 94% were detected only once. The ten biggest clones cover around 0.21% of the sample.

The V gene is TRBV20-1 and the J gene is TRBJ2-7; the D segment could be TRBD1, given 6 matching bases. The sample was CD8+ T cells from PBMCs. The clonotype was recovered from a human donor with multiple sclerosis. The CDR3 reads CSARDGTSIYEQYF. The sequence in DNA is TGCAGTGCTAGAGATGGGACAAGCATATACGAGCAGTACTTC.